The rows below give T cell receptor beta chains drawn from one sample of a study of blood T cells in healthy people across ages. TCRdb re-called the 5' RACE reads through MiXCR, storing one row per CDR3 protein. The data show roughly 830,000 distinct CDR3 sequences, with around 68% seen just once and 25% to 35% held by the top ten. Sample: blood. These receptors all come from a man younger than 40 in good health. The CDR3 runs from the conserved cysteine through the conserved F or W. Fields, in order: clone size, J gene, V gene, D gene, CDR3 DNA, CDR3 protein. The D gene is left open where the match is weak. Where a row states a size, it is once, few, many or the class of an expanded clone; other rows omit it.

clone size: -
J gene: TRBJ2-3
V gene: TRBV29-1
D gene: TRBD1
CDR3 DNA: TGCAGCGCTGAGGGGACAGGAAGCACAGATACGCAGTATTTT
CDR3 protein: CSAEGTGSTDTQYF

clone size: -
J gene: TRBJ2-1
V gene: TRBV5-1
D gene: -
CDR3 DNA: TGCGCCAGCAGCATAAACCGGGCCTACATCGATGAGCAGTTCTTC
CDR3 protein: CASSINRAYIDEQFF

clone size: -
J gene: TRBJ2-7
V gene: TRBV7-6
D gene: -
CDR3 DNA: TGTGCCGGGGAGCGGGCGGGTTCCTACGAGCAGTACTTC
CDR3 protein: CAGERAGSYEQYF

clone size: -
J gene: TRBJ1-2
V gene: TRBV5-1
D gene: -
CDR3 DNA: TGCGCCAGCAGCTTGGTTCACCTGACCTATGGCTACACCTTC
CDR3 protein: CASSLVHLTYGYTF

clone size: -
J gene: TRBJ2-5
V gene: TRBV5-6
D gene: -
CDR3 DNA: TGTGCCAGCAGCGACTCGCCACGGCAGGAAGAGACCCAGTACTTC
CDR3 protein: CASSDSPRQEETQYF

clone size: -
J gene: TRBJ1-1
V gene: TRBV2
D gene: -
CDR3 DNA: TGTGCCAGCAGAGAGACAGCGAACACTGAAGCTTTCTTT
CDR3 protein: CASRETANTEAFF

clone size: -
J gene: TRBJ1-1
V gene: TRBV27
D gene: -
CDR3 DNA: TGTGCCAGCACCTTAGCTTTAGACGTTGAAGCTTTCTTT
CDR3 protein: CASTLALDVEAFF

clone size: -
J gene: TRBJ2-1
V gene: TRBV20-1
D gene: TRBD2
CDR3 DNA: TGCAGTGCTAGAGCCCGAGCGGGGAGCTCCTACAATGAGCAGTTCTTC
CDR3 protein: CSARARAGSSYNEQFF

clone size: -
J gene: TRBJ2-4
V gene: TRBV12-3/TRBV12-4
D gene: -
CDR3 DNA: TGTGCCAGCAGTTTACTAGCCAAAAACATTCAGTACTTC
CDR3 protein: CASSLLAKNIQYF

clone size: many
J gene: TRBJ2-1
V gene: TRBV5-1
D gene: TRBD1
CDR3 DNA: TGCGCCAGCAGCTTGGCCGGGACAGCCCCCTACAATGAGCAGTTCTTC
CDR3 protein: CASSLAGTAPYNEQFF

clone size: -
J gene: TRBJ2-5
V gene: TRBV5-1
D gene: -
CDR3 DNA: TGCGCCAGCAGCTTGTTCACAGGCGGCTGGGAGACCCAGTACTTC
CDR3 protein: CASSLFTGGWETQYF

clone size: few
J gene: TRBJ2-4
V gene: TRBV11-2
D gene: TRBD2
CDR3 DNA: TGTGCCAGCAGCTTAGGTGGGGGGGAAAACATTCGGTACTTC
CDR3 protein: CASSLGGGENIRYF

clone size: -
J gene: TRBJ1-5
V gene: TRBV20-1
D gene: TRBD1
CDR3 DNA: TGCAGTGCCAAGGGGACAGGGGATGTTCAGCCCCAGCATTTT
CDR3 protein: CSAKGTGDVQPQHF

clone size: -
J gene: TRBJ2-3
V gene: TRBV7-2
D gene: -
CDR3 DNA: TGTGCCAGCAGCCCGTCCTGGGGCACAGATACGCAGTATTTT
CDR3 protein: CASSPSWGTDTQYF

clone size: once
J gene: TRBJ2-3
V gene: TRBV9
D gene: -
CDR3 DNA: TGTGCCAGCAGCCCAGAGGAGTTTCGCGCGCAGTATTTT
CDR3 protein: CASSPEEFRAQYF

clone size: -
J gene: TRBJ2-3
V gene: TRBV9
D gene: TRBD2
CDR3 DNA: TGTGCCAGCAGCGTAGACAGCGGGGGTAGCACAGATACGCAGTATTTT
CDR3 protein: CASSVDSGGSTDTQYF

clone size: -
J gene: TRBJ1-4
V gene: TRBV9
D gene: TRBD1
CDR3 DNA: TGTGCCAGCAGCTTACAGGGGACAGCTAATGAAAAACTGTTTTTT
CDR3 protein: CASSLQGTANEKLFF

clone size: -
J gene: TRBJ2-7
V gene: TRBV18
D gene: TRBD1
CDR3 DNA: TGTGCCAGCTCAAGAGGACAGGGGGGATCCTACGAGCAGTACTTC
CDR3 protein: CASSRGQGGSYEQYF

clone size: few
J gene: TRBJ2-3
V gene: TRBV3-1
D gene: -
CDR3 DNA: TGTGCCAGCAGCCAGCTTGATACGCAGTATTTT
CDR3 protein: CASSQLDTQYF

clone size: -
J gene: TRBJ1-1
V gene: TRBV6-5
D gene: -
CDR3 DNA: TGTGCCAGCCGAGTGGGGTTAACGACTGAAGCTTTCTTT
CDR3 protein: CASRVGLTTEAFF

clone size: -
J gene: TRBJ1-2
V gene: TRBV4-3
D gene: -
CDR3 DNA: TGCGCCAGCACCCAAACAAGGGAGATCTATGGCTACACCTTC
CDR3 protein: CASTQTREIYGYTF

clone size: -
J gene: TRBJ2-5
V gene: TRBV10-3
D gene: -
CDR3 DNA: TGTGCCATCGGAGATAAGGCAGGGAGCCAAGAGACCCAGTACTTC
CDR3 protein: CAIGDKAGSQETQYF

clone size: many
J gene: TRBJ2-5
V gene: TRBV20-1
D gene: TRBD2
CDR3 DNA: TGCAGTGCTGGGAGCGGGGGGGTCGAGACCCAGTACTTC
CDR3 protein: CSAGSGGVETQYF

clone size: few
J gene: TRBJ1-2
V gene: TRBV12-3/TRBV12-4
D gene: -
CDR3 DNA: TGTGCCAGCAGGGGGATGGGGGGCTACACCTTC
CDR3 protein: CASRGMGGYTF

clone size: -
J gene: TRBJ2-7
V gene: TRBV6-6
D gene: -
CDR3 DNA: TGTGCCAGCAGGTCCGGGGGCACCTACGAGCAGTACTTC
CDR3 protein: CASRSGGTYEQYF

clone size: -
J gene: TRBJ1-2
V gene: TRBV20-1
D gene: TRBD1
CDR3 DNA: TGCAGTGCTAGTGACAGGGGAGGATATGGCTACACCTTC
CDR3 protein: CSASDRGGYGYTF

clone size: -
J gene: TRBJ2-1
V gene: TRBV7-9
D gene: -
CDR3 DNA: TGTGCCAGCAGAAGCTATGGGGGGAGCCCTCTCTACAATGAGCAGTTCTTC
CDR3 protein: CASRSYGGSPLYNEQFF

clone size: few
J gene: TRBJ1-2
V gene: TRBV7-3
D gene: TRBD1
CDR3 DNA: TGTGCCAGCAGCCGGTCACAGGGGGCGGATGGCTACACCTTC
CDR3 protein: CASSRSQGADGYTF

clone size: once
J gene: TRBJ2-7
V gene: TRBV4-3
D gene: -
CDR3 DNA: TGCGCCAGCAGCCAAGGCACACACCACGAGCAGTACTTC
CDR3 protein: CASSQGTHHEQYF

clone size: few
J gene: TRBJ1-4
V gene: TRBV4-2
D gene: -
CDR3 DNA: TGTGCCAGCAGCGCCCGAAGGGAAAAACTGTTTTTT
CDR3 protein: CASSARREKLFF

clone size: many
J gene: TRBJ2-3
V gene: TRBV29-1
D gene: TRBD1
CDR3 DNA: TGCAGCGGGCGGACAGGGGCTGGCACAGATACGCAGTATTTT
CDR3 protein: CSGRTGAGTDTQYF

clone size: -
J gene: TRBJ1-1
V gene: TRBV28
D gene: -
CDR3 DNA: TGTGCCAGCAGCCACAGTGAAGCTTTCTTT
CDR3 protein: CASSHSEAFF

clone size: few
J gene: TRBJ2-3
V gene: TRBV7-2
D gene: TRBD2
CDR3 DNA: TGTGCCAGCAGCAGAATAGCGGGGCATACGCAGTATTTT
CDR3 protein: CASSRIAGHTQYF

clone size: once
J gene: TRBJ1-4
V gene: TRBV28
D gene: TRBD1
CDR3 DNA: TGTGCCAGCGGCGGACGGGACAGGGGTGGAGAAAAACTGTTTTTT
CDR3 protein: CASGGRDRGGEKLFF

clone size: -
J gene: TRBJ2-4
V gene: TRBV6-1
D gene: TRBD2
CDR3 DNA: TGTGCCAGCAGTGATCTGGCGGGGGGGGAAGAGCAGTACTTC
CDR3 protein: CASSDLAGGEEQYF

clone size: -
J gene: TRBJ2-3
V gene: TRBV24-1
D gene: -
CDR3 DNA: TGTGCCACCAGTGATCGCGGAGATTTTAGCACAGATACGCAGTATTTT
CDR3 protein: CATSDRGDFSTDTQYF

clone size: few
J gene: TRBJ1-5
V gene: TRBV5-1
D gene: -
CDR3 DNA: TGCGCCAGCAGCTTGGGTCACGGGGGTGGCAATCAGCCCCAGCATTTT
CDR3 protein: CASSLGHGGGNQPQHF

clone size: -
J gene: TRBJ2-1
V gene: TRBV29-1
D gene: TRBD2
CDR3 DNA: TGCAGCGTTTCGGGACTAGCTAACGAGCAGTTCTTC
CDR3 protein: CSVSGLANEQFF

clone size: -
J gene: TRBJ2-7
V gene: TRBV2
D gene: -
CDR3 DNA: TGTGCCAGCAGTGAGGGGTGGGACGGGTTCTCCTACGAGCAGTACTTC
CDR3 protein: CASSEGWDGFSYEQYF

clone size: -
J gene: TRBJ1-2
V gene: TRBV13
D gene: -
CDR3 DNA: TGTGCCAGCAGCTCACTCACAGGGAGGGGAGGCTACACCTTC
CDR3 protein: CASSSLTGRGGYTF

clone size: few
J gene: TRBJ2-7
V gene: TRBV7-9
D gene: TRBD1
CDR3 DNA: TGTGCCAGCAGCCAGACAGGGGTTAGCGAGCAGTACTTC
CDR3 protein: CASSQTGVSEQYF

clone size: -
J gene: TRBJ1-2
V gene: TRBV28
D gene: -
CDR3 DNA: TGTGCCAGCAGTGCGAGCCCTTTGAACTATGGCTACACCTTC
CDR3 protein: CASSASPLNYGYTF

clone size: -
J gene: TRBJ2-5
V gene: TRBV4-3
D gene: -
CDR3 DNA: TGCGCCAGCGCCTTATCTGCCTTGTACCAAGAGACCCAGTACTTC
CDR3 protein: CASALSALYQETQYF